The 26 T cell receptor beta chains below were found in one sample sequenced in a study of T cells expressing NK-cell markers (dated by TCRdb to 2018 to 2021). Library preparation used 5' RACE. TCRdb records Illumina HiSeq 2000 as the sequencer. Reads reprocessed by TCRdb are summarized as one entry per CDR3 protein sequence, and DNA is absent. The sample's clone listing holds about 440,000 distinct CDR3 sequences. In total, the top ten clones hold 7.3% of the sample. The sample taken for sequencing was blood T cells: a sorted CD56 or NKG2C T cell subset, CD4+ or CD8+ T cells, or bulk PBMC T cells (not recorded which). All receptors derive from a woman between 18 and 70 years old in good health.

This chain joins TRBV28 and TRBJ2-2; no DNA is available, so the TRBD1 call from TCRdb remains unchecked. The CDR3 is made up of 14 amino acids. Germline V gene data show CDR1 as MDHEN and CDR2 as SYDVKM. The CDR3 reads CATPGQGNTGELFF.

The chain links TRBV20-1 to TRBJ1-6. The CDR3 extends over 14 amino acids. Per the germline V gene, CDR1 is DFQATT and CDR2 is SNEGSKA (reference sequence). This chain's CDR3 is CSAQIPREDSPLHF.

This chain connects TRBV9 to TRBJ2-1; TCRdb indicates TRBD2, and absent DNA this call remains unverified. This CDR3 has 13 amino acids. The V gene's germline CDR1 is SGDLS and CDR2 YYNGEE. Here the CDR3 reads CASSGAPYNEQFF. The full variable domain, its missing parts supplied by reference TRBV9 and TRBJ2-1, is DSGVTQTPKHLITATGQRVTLRCSPRSGDLSVYWYQQSLDQGLQFLIQYYNGEERAKGNILERFSAQQFPDLHSELNLSSLELGDSALYFCASSGAPYNEQFFGPGTRLTVL.

The chain carries TRBV5-3 and TRBJ2-1; no DNA is available, so the TRBD2 call from TCRdb remains unchecked. TRBV5-3 is marked as an open reading frame, function uncertain. The CDR3 is 17 residues long. CDR3 loop: CARSLETPGLAGREQFF.

The V call is TRBV11-2, the J call TRBJ1-4; TCRdb's assignment of TRBD1 cannot be checked, as there is no DNA. The CDR3 is 19 residues long. CDR1 and CDR2 (germline): SGHAT, FQNNGV. Here the CDR3 reads CASSRKTGTGGARWEKLFF.

The CDR3 protein is CSARVRVEAFF. The chain recombines TRBV20-1 with TRBJ1-1. The CDR3 consists of 11 residues. In germline, CDR1 is DFQATT, CDR2 SNEGSKA (reference sequence).

The chain is built from TRBV7-6 and TRBJ1-3; TCRdb's D call of TRBD1 is untestable without DNA. The CDR3 consists of 15 residues. Germline V CDR1 and CDR2: SGHVS, FNYEAQ. CDR3 amino acids: CASSLVRGGGNTIYF. Full variable domain (outside the CDR3, taken from reference TRBV7-6 and TRBJ1-3): GAGVSQSPRYKVTKRGQDVALRCDPISGHVSLYWYRQALGQGPEFLTYFNYEAQQDKSGLPNDRFSAERPEGSISTLTIQRTEQRDSAMYRCASSLVRGGGNTIYFGEGSWLTVV.

V usage is TRBV6-1 and J usage is TRBJ2-2; TCRdb proposes TRBD1, but this gene call is untestable without DNA. The CDR3 is made up of 14 amino acids. Germline V lookup: CDR1 MNHNS, CDR2 SASEGT. CDR3 sequence reads: CASHPPGIPGELFF.

The rearrangement uses TRBV29-1 and TRBJ2-7; TCRdb returns TRBD1, unconfirmable since there is no DNA. CDR3 length: 13 residues. The germline CDR1 and CDR2 sequences are SQVTM and ANQGSEA. The chain's CDR3 is CSATRTGGYEQYF.

The chain recombines TRBV20-1 with TRBJ1-4; the TCRdb call, TRBD1, lacks DNA for checking. Germline V CDR1 and CDR2: DFQATT, SNEGSKA (reference sequence). This CDR3 region has 13 residues. The CDR3 reads CSADREIREKLFF.

The rearrangement uses TRBV7-9 and TRBJ2-3; TCRdb's D gene call, TRBD2, goes unchecked for lack of DNA. This CDR3 comprises 15 residues. The germline gives CDR1 SEHNR, CDR2 FQNEAQ (reference sequence). The CDR3 region is CASERERSNTDTQYF.

The rearrangement joins TRBV15 to TRBJ2-1; lacking DNA, the TRBD2 call made by TCRdb goes unchecked. The CDR3 loop spans 15 amino acids. CDR1 and CDR2 (germline): LNHNV, YYDKDF (reference sequence). CDR3: CATSKSGGVYNEQFF. The variable domain in full, completed from reference TRBV15 and TRBJ2-1, reads DAMVIQNPRYQVTQFGKPVTLSCSQTLNHNVMYWYQQKSSQAPKLLFHYYDKDFNNEADTPDNFQSRRPNTSFCFLDIRSPGLGDTAMYLCATSKSGGVYNEQFFGPGTRLTVL.

The rearrangement links TRBV30 to TRBJ2-3; the D call of TRBD1 rests on TCRdb alone, since no DNA is present to check it. CDR3 length: 14 residues. Germline CDR1 is GTSNPN and CDR2 is SVGIG (reference sequence). The CDR3 reads CAWRRQRGADTQYF.

CDR3 residues: CASKRGGQNTGELFF. The gene calls are TRBV7-2 and TRBJ2-2; TCRdb picks TRBD1, but there is no DNA to check that call. Germline V CDR1 and CDR2: SGHTA, FQGNSA. CDR3 size: 15 residues.

The CDR3 sequence: CASSPPTGTYEQYF. The gene calls are TRBV7-9 and TRBJ2-7; TCRdb names TRBD1, which stays unverified in the absence of DNA. This CDR3 has 14 residues. Looked up from germline, CDR1 is SEHNR and CDR2 is FQNEAQ (reference sequence).

CDR3 protein: CASSRQPQGSNTGELFF. V is TRBV7-6 and J is TRBJ2-2; the TRBD1 assignment by TCRdb is unverifiable without DNA. The CDR3 totals 17 residues. CDR1 is SGHVS, CDR2 FNYEAQ, per germline.

V and J are TRBV11-1 and TRBJ2-7; the TCRdb D gene call, TRBD2, has no DNA to confirm it. Germline assignment: CDR1 SGHAT and CDR2 FQDESV (reference sequence). CDR3 length equals 16 residues. The CDR3 loop is CASSPHGLAVTYEQYF.

The chain recombines TRBV20-1 with TRBJ2-5; TCRdb indicates TRBD1, and absent DNA this call remains unverified. Germline V gene lookup returns CDR1 DFQATT and CDR2 SNEGSKA (reference sequence). CDR3 length: 18 amino acids. CDR3 region: CSAPTRGEVRPYLETQYF.

This chain joins TRBV5-4 and TRBJ1-1; the D call of TRBD1 rests on TCRdb alone, since no DNA is present to check it. The germline gives CDR1 SGHNT, CDR2 YYREEE (reference sequence). This CDR3 has 13 amino acids. The CDR3 loop is CASSFGQGPEAFF. The full variable domain, in which reference TRBV5-4 and TRBJ1-1 provide the parts outside the CDR3, is ETGVTQSPTHLIKTRGQQVTLRCSSQSGHNTVSWYQQALGQGPQFIFQYYREEENGRGNFPPRFSGLQFPNYSSELNVNALELDDSALYLCASSFGQGPEAFFGQGTRLTVV.

The V gene is TRBV19, the J gene TRBJ2-4. CDR1 is LNHDA and CDR2 is SQIVND in the germline V gene (reference sequence). There are 15 residues in the CDR3. The CDR3 is CASSIAGVAKNIQYF.

V gene TRBV29-1 combines with J gene TRBJ2-5; TCRdb indicates TRBD1, and absent DNA this call remains unverified. Germline V gene sequence: CDR1 SQVTM, CDR2 ANQGSEA. The CDR3 is 12 amino acids. CDR3 region: CSVEGTEETQYF.

CDR3 protein: CATSRGTQEPANTIYF. The chain joins TRBV15 to TRBJ1-3. This CDR3 is 16 amino acids long. CDR1 LNHNV and CDR2 YYDKDF come from the germline V gene (reference sequence).

The chain is built from TRBV24-1 and TRBJ2-1; without DNA, the TCRdb call of TRBD1 cannot be checked. This CDR3 region has 16 residues. Germline V CDR1 and CDR2: KGHDR, SFDVKD. CDR3 loop: CATSGDRASSYNEQFF.

This sequence joins TRBV12-3 or TRBV12-4 and TRBJ2-3; TCRdb gives TRBD1 as the D gene, but with no DNA this cannot be confirmed. The CDR3 has 14 residues. The CDR3 reads CASSLDPVPDTQYF.

V is TRBV4-1 and J is TRBJ1-2; TCRdb outputs TRBD1, but without DNA this stays unchecked. Germline loops: CDR1 MGHRA, CDR2 YSYEKL. The CDR3 has 14 residues. This CDR3 is CASSHQGSNYGYTF.

The chain combines TRBV7-2 with TRBJ2-5; without DNA, the TCRdb call of TRBD1 cannot be checked. This CDR3 region has 17 residues. Germline V lookup: CDR1 SGHTA, CDR2 FQGNSA. CDR3 region: CASSPGQGALNGETQYF.